This entry lists 26 T cell receptor beta chains sequenced from one sample in a study of blood T cell repertoires in COVID-19. Profiling relied on immunoSEQ multiplex PCR, and the TCRdb table lists in-frame clones only, not all of them. The sample lists about 140,000 clones; 84% were seen once. Material for sequencing was peripheral blood. The receptors come from a man aged 25 to 40 with COVID-19, enrolled during active disease.

This clone was counted between two and nine times. The chain carries TRBV11-2 and TRBJ2-1, with 7 bases identical to TRBD2. CDR3 length: 12 amino acids. V gave up 8 bases and J gave up 8 bases; unmatched junction bases: 6. Germline-derived CDR1 and CDR2 are SGHAT and FQNNGV. CDR3 coding DNA: TGTGCCAGCGCCCTTGGGGGGGATGAGCAGTTCTTC. It encodes CASALGGDEQFF.

This clone was observed once. V and J are TRBV10-3 and TRBJ2-5; 7 bases line up with TRBD2. CDR1 and CDR2 (germline): ENHRY, SYGVKD. Trimming removed 8 bases from V and 5 bases from J; junction bases left unmatched: 5. There are 12 residues in the CDR3. The CDR3 here is CAISSGGETQYF. The CDR3 DNA reads TGTGCCATCTCTAGCGGAGGGGAGACCCAGTACTTC.

This chain connects TRBV15 to TRBJ1-5; D may be TRBD1 (6 bases). The CDR3 is 15 amino acids. Trimming stripped 1 base from V and 4 bases from J, with 11 bases between. Germline V lookup: CDR1 LNHNV, CDR2 YYDKDF (reference sequence). The CDR3 DNA is TGTGCCACCAGCAGAGTAGTAGGGGGTAATCAGCCCCAGCATTTT. It is translated as CATSRVVGGNQPQHF.

This clone showed up just a few times. The genes are TRBV10-1 and TRBJ2-7; possibly TRBD1 for D (5 bases). This CDR3 has 16 residues. V was trimmed by 0 bases and J by 2 bases, leaving 14 bases between them. Germline CDR1 reads WNHNN; CDR2 reads SYGVQD (reference sequence). This CDR3 reads CASSESRSGKAYEQYF. DNA for the CDR3: TGCGCCAGCAGTGAGTCTCGGTCAGGGAAGGCCTACGAGCAGTACTTC.

The V call is TRBV10-3, the J call TRBJ2-7; 14 bases line up with TRBD2. The germline V gene encodes CDR1 ENHRY and CDR2 SYGVKD. The CDR3 has 19 amino acids. After removal of 3 bases from V and 7 bases from J, the junction contained 17 bases not matched to a gene. The CDR3 is CAISDGTSGSGGFGREQYF. In nucleotides, the CDR3 is TGTGCCATCAGTGATGGGACTAGCGGGAGTGGGGGGTTTGGGAGGGAGCAGTACTTC.

The chain joins TRBV4-1 to TRBJ2-5; 9 bases fit TRBD2. CDR1 and CDR2 (germline): MGHRA, YSYEKL. The junction had 5 bases not matched to a gene; V was cut back by 0 bases and J by 0 bases. This CDR3 comprises 17 residues. The CDR3 DNA is TGCGCCAGCAGCCAAGATGCCCTAGCGGGATACCAAGAGACCCAGTACTTC. Translating gives CASSQDALAGYQETQYF.

This chain uses TRBV2 with TRBJ2-5, with D unclear. Germline V CDR1 and CDR2: SNHLY, FYNNEI. CDR3 length: 13 residues. V lost 1 base to trimming and J lost 4 bases, with 7 bases between them. The DNA of the CDR3 is TGTGCCAGCAGTGAAGGACTCCGAGAGACCCAGTACTTC. This translates into CASSEGLRETQYF.

This chain links TRBV29-1 with TRBJ1-1; D gene ambiguous. The CDR3 sequence is 12 residues long. The germline CDR1 and CDR2 sequences are SQVTM and ANQGSEA. V was trimmed by 4 bases and J by 1 base, leaving 7 bases between them. CDR3 bases: TGCAGCGTTGGCAGGCAGAACACTGAAGCTTTCTTT. As protein: CSVGRQNTEAFF.

CDR3 sequence: CASSIGRPQETQYF. As DNA, the CDR3 is TGTGCCAGTAGTATAGGGAGACCACAAGAGACCCAGTACTTC. The chain joins TRBV19 to TRBJ2-5; unclear D gene. The CDR3 spans 14 residues. Trimming removed 1 base at V and 2 bases at J, with 8 bases between. Per the germline V gene, CDR1 is LNHDA and CDR2 is SQIVND (reference sequence).

This chain links TRBV6-4 with TRBJ1-1, with D perhaps TRBD1 (6 bases). The CDR3 sequence is 14 residues long. Germline values: CDR1 MRHNA, CDR2 SNTAGT. The V gene lost 2 bases and the J gene lost 1 base, with 8 bases spanning the gap. The CDR3 bases are TGTGCCAGCAGTGACGGACAGCCGAACACTGAAGCTTTCTTT. Amino acid sequence: CASSDGQPNTEAFF.

The chain has TRBV11-2 and TRBJ2-4; 8 positions agree with TRBD1. V trimming: 4 bases; J trimming: 1 base; junction bases outside the gene matches: 9. The CDR3 contains 17 residues. Looked up from germline, CDR1 is SGHAT and CDR2 is FQNNGV. The CDR3 is CASSSPDRVRAKNIQYF. DNA of the CDR3: TGTGCCAGCAGCTCGCCGGACAGGGTGAGGGCCAAAAACATTCAGTACTTC.

This clone has a handful of counts. Other DNA sequences within the sample encode an identical CDR3. The rearrangement links TRBV9 to TRBJ1-6; the match to TRBD1 covers 7 bases. Trimming at V came to 0 bases and at J to 7 bases, leaving 1 base not matched to a gene. CDR1 and CDR2 (germline): SGDLS, YYNGEE. The CDR3 length is 14 residues. The CDR3 DNA sequence: TGTGCCAGCAGCGTAGGACAGGGAAATTCACCCCTCCACTTT. Its translation: CASSVGQGNSPLHF. The full variable domain, with the rest looked up from reference TRBV9 and TRBJ1-6, is DSGVTQTPKHLITATGQRVTLRCSPRSGDLSVYWYQQSLDQGLQFLIQYYNGEERAKGNILERFSAQQFPDLHSELNLSSLELGDSALYFCASSVGQGNSPLHFGNGTRLTVT.

The V call is TRBV9, the J call TRBJ1-1; D may be TRBD1 (5 bases). The germline V and J ends were trimmed by 0 bases and 1 base, with 10 bases remaining between them. The CDR3 totals 15 residues. Germline V gene lookup returns CDR1 SGDLS and CDR2 YYNGEE. CDR3 sequence (DNA): TGTGCCAGCAGCGTAGCGGGGGACCCGAACACTGAAGCTTTCTTT. It specifies CASSVAGDPNTEAFF.

This clone was picked up a small number of times. The V gene is TRBV4-2, the J gene TRBJ1-5, with D uncertain. The CDR3 contains 17 residues. Trimming removed 0 bases from V and 2 bases from J, with 14 bases in between. CDR1 is LGHNA, CDR2 YNFKEQ, per germline. CDR3 residues: CASSQDRLGSGNQPQHF. In nucleotides, the CDR3 is TGTGCCAGCAGCCAAGATCGGTTGGGGAGCGGCAATCAGCCCCAGCATTTT.

The V gene is TRBV9, the J gene TRBJ2-1, with 8 bases identical to TRBD2. V lost 0 bases and J lost 8; bases outside the gene matches: 7. The germline V gene has CDR1 SGDLS and CDR2 YYNGEE. CDR3 size: 15 residues. The CDR3 sequence is CASSVGSGSGDEQFF. The CDR3 coding sequence is TGTGCCAGCAGCGTAGGGAGCGGGAGTGGCGATGAGCAGTTCTTC.

The rearrangement uses TRBV29-1 and TRBJ2-5, with TRBD1 matching over 9 bases. CDR3 length: 15 residues. The V gene's germline CDR1 is SQVTM and CDR2 ANQGSEA. The V segment lost 4 bases and the J segment 4 bases; nucleotides outside the gene matches: 10. CDR3 sequence: CSVGGNRGRGETQYF. CDR3 DNA: TGCAGCGTTGGAGGAAACAGGGGGCGGGGAGAGACCCAGTACTTC.

V gene TRBV28 combines with J gene TRBJ2-7, with TRBD1 identical over 8 bases. The CDR3 is made up of 15 amino acids. V was clipped by 5 bases and J by 5 bases; unmatched bases: 11. From germline, CDR1 is MDHEN and CDR2 SYDVKM. CDR3 nucleotides: TGTGCCAGCAGTCTAGGGGGCCCAGGGGGCGACGAGCAGTACTTC. Its translation is CASSLGGPGGDEQYF.

This clone is classed as medium-sized. This sequence joins TRBV11-2 and TRBJ1-6; D might be TRBD1 (6 bases). The CDR3 sequence is 12 residues long. Per the germline V gene, CDR1 is SGHAT and CDR2 is FQNNGV. V was trimmed by 8 bases and J by 8 bases, leaving 10 bases between them. The CDR3 sequence is CASGGGDSPLHF. The CDR3, as DNA: TGTGCCAGCGGGGGGGGCGATTCACCCCTCCACTTT.

In nucleotides, the CDR3 is TGTGCCACCAGTACATATTCGGGATACCAAGAGACCCAGTACTTC. This encodes CATSTYSGYQETQYF. J is TRBJ2-5 and V is TRBV24-1; D may be TRBD2 (5 bases). Germline assignment: CDR1 KGHDR and CDR2 SFDVKD. This CDR3 contains 15 residues. Trimming removed 6 bases at V and 0 bases at J, with 13 bases between.

The genes are TRBV28 and TRBJ1-5; tentatively, D is TRBD1 (5 bases). CDR1 is MDHEN and CDR2 is SYDVKM in the germline V gene. V was clipped by 5 bases and J by 6 bases, with 8 bases between them. The CDR3 contains 12 residues. The CDR3 bases are TGTGCCAGCAGTCCACAGGTTCAGCCCCAGCATTTT. Translating it yields CASSPQVQPQHF.

This clone appeared a single time. The chain couples TRBV5-1 to TRBJ2-7; D is uncertain. CDR1 is SGHRS, CDR2 YFSETQ, per germline. Trimming left V 7 bases short and J 3 bases short, with 14 bases between. CDR3 length equals 13 residues. Written as DNA, the CDR3 is TGCGCCAGCTCCCCAGGTAACGGCTACGAGCAGTACTTC. It encodes CASSPGNGYEQYF.

This clone was seen just once. The CDR3 nucleotides are TGTGCCTCCTCAGGGTCAGGGGGCAATCAGCCCCAGCATTTT. It translates to CASSGSGGNQPQHF. The J gene is TRBJ1-5, the V gene TRBV30, with D possibly being TRBD1 (6 bases). The CDR3 totals 14 residues. V was trimmed by 7 bases and J by 2 bases, leaving 15 bases between them. In germline, CDR1 is GTSNPN, CDR2 SVGIG (reference sequence).

The chain is built from TRBV11-3 and TRBJ2-1, with D perhaps TRBD2 (5 bases). CDR1 and CDR2 (germline): SGHNT, YENEEA. The CDR3 has 13 residues. Trimming cost V 5 bases and J 8 bases, with 13 bases left between them. CDR3 sequence: CASSDYPGDEQFF. The CDR3 bases are TGTGCCAGCAGCGACTACCCTGGTGATGAGCAGTTCTTC.

CDR3 sequence (DNA): TGTGCCAGCAGTCCAAACAGATTGGATGAGCAGTTCTTC. This sequence encodes CASSPNRLDEQFF. The V and J genes are TRBV12-3 or TRBV12-4 and TRBJ2-1; no reliable D call. CDR3 length: 13 residues. V lost 5 bases and J 8 bases, leaving 13 bases between the germline ends.

The chain uses TRBV4-1 and TRBJ2-3; TRBD2 matches 11 bases. CDR3 length equals 16 residues. With 1 base clipped from V and 4 bases from J, the junction kept 4 bases outside the gene matches. Germline V gene data show CDR1 as MGHRA and CDR2 as YSYEKL. In nucleotides, the CDR3 is TGCGCCAGCAGCCAAGGGCTAGCGGGAGGTGCAGATACGCAGTATTTT. Encoded protein: CASSQGLAGGADTQYF.

In this sample, this clone turned up a few times. Within the sample, other DNA sequences also encode this same CDR3. This rearrangement joins TRBV9 to TRBJ2-1; D call uncertain. The CDR3 length is 16 residues. V was cut by 0 bases and J by 0 bases, with 10 bases left in between. Per germline, CDR1 SGDLS and CDR2 YYNGEE. The CDR3 DNA reads as TGTGCCAGCAGCGTAGGAGGCGGCAGCTCCTACAATGAGCAGTTCTTC. This sequence encodes CASSVGGGSSYNEQFF.